The sample holds many counts of the clone carrying this T cell receptor beta chain. Antigen unknown. These data come from a study of early T cells in non-severe SARS-CoV-2 infection. Study-level information: Sequenced bulk RNA came from whole blood that was unsorted, and chains were unpaired.

The CDR3 is 13 amino acids. The V end was cut by 4 bases, the J end by 4 bases, with 10 bases between. Per germline, CDR1 DFQATT and CDR2 SNEGSKA (reference sequence). Whole-study findings and limits: Anti-spike CD8 specificities were favored by VDJdb matching, whose results missed private and CD4 specificities.

Individual cDNA molecules were tagged with unique molecular identifiers, the study reported. TCRdb ran MiXCR on the 5' RACE reads and lists one entry per CDR3 protein. The repertoire consists of approximately 73,000 distinct CDR3 sequences, with roughly 13% occurring once and the leading ten covering around 1.1%. The chain employs TRBV20-1 and TRBJ2-2, with unresolved D. The material sequenced was whole blood. The receptor comes from an adult who was a healthcare worker with PCR-confirmed SARS-CoV-2 infection or an uninfected control (not recorded which). The CDR3 coding sequence is TGCAGTGCTAAGTTCCCCGGCACCGGGGAGCTGTTTTTT. Translated: CSAKFPGTGELFF.